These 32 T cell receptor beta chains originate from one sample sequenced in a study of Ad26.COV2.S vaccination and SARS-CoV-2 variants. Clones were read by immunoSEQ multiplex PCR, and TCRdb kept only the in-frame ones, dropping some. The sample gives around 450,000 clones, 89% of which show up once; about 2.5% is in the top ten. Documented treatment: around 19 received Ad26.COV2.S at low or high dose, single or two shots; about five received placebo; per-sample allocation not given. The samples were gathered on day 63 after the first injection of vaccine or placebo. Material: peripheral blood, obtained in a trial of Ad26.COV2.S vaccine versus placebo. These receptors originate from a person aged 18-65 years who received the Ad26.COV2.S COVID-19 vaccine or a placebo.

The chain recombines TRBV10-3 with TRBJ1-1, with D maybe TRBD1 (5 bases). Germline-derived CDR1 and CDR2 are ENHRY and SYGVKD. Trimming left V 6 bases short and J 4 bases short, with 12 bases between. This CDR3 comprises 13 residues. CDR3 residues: CAISWGGITEAFF. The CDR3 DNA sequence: TGTGCCATCAGCTGGGGGGGTATCACTGAAGCTTTCTTT.

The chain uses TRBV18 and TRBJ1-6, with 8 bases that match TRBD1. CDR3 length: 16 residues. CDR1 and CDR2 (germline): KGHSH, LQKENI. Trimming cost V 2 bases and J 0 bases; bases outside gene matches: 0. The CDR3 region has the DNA TGTGCCAGCTCACCAGGGACAGGCTCCTATAATTCACCCCTCCACTTT. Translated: CASSPGTGSYNSPLHF. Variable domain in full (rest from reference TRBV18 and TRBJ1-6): NAGVMQNPRHLVRRRGQEARLRCSPMKGHSHVYWYRQLPEEGLKFMVYLQKENIIDESGMPKERFSAEFPKEGPSILRIQQVVRGDSAAYFCASSPGTGSYNSPLHFGNGTRLTVT.

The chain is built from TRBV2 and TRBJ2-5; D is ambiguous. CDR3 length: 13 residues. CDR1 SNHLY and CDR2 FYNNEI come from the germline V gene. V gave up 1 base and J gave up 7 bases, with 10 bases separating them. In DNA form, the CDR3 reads TGTGCCAGCAGTGAAGTCCCAGGCGGGACCCAGTACTTC. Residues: CASSEVPGGTQYF.

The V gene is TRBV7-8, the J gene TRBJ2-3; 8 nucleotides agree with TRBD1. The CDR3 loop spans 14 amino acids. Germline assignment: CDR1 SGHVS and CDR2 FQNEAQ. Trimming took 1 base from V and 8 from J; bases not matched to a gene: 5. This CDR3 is CASSLDRGEVTQYF. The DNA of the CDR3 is TGTGCCAGCAGCTTAGACAGGGGGGAAGTTACGCAGTATTTT.

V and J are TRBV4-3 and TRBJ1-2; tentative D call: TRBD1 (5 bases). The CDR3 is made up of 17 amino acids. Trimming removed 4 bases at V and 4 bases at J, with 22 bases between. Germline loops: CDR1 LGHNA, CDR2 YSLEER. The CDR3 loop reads CASSPTGGWGVGYGYTF. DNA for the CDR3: TGCGCCAGCAGCCCCACCGGAGGGTGGGGGGTCGGCTATGGCTACACCTTC.

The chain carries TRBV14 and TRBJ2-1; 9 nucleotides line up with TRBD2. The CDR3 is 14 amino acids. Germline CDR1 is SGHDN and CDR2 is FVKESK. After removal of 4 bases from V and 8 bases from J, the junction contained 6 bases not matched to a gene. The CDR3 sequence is CASSLAGVFDEQFF. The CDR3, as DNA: TGTGCCAGCAGCCTAGCGGGAGTATTCGATGAGCAGTTCTTC.

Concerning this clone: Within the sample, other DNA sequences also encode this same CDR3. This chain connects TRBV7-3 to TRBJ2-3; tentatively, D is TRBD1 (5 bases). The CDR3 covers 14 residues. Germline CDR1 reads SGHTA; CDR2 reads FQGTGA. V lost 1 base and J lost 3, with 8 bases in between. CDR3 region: CASSLIGATDTQYF. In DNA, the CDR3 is TGTGCCAGCAGCTTAATTGGGGCTACAGATACGCAGTATTTT.

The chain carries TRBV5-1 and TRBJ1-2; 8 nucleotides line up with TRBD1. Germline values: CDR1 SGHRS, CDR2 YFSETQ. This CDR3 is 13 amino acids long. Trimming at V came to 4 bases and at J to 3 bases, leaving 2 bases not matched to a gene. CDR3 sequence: CASSEQGDYGYTF. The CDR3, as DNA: TGCGCCAGCAGCGAACAGGGGGACTATGGCTACACCTTC.

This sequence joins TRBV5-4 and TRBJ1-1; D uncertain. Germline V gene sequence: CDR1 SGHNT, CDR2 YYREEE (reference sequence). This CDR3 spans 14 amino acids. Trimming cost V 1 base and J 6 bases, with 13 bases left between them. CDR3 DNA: TGTGCCAGCAGCTTGATAGGGAGCTCATCTGAAGCTTTCTTT. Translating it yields CASSLIGSSSEAFF.

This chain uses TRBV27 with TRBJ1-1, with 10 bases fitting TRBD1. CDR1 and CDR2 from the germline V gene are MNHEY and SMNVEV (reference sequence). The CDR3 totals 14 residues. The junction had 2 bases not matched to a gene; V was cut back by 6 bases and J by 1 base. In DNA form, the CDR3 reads TGTGCCAGCAGAGGGGACAGGGGGAACACTGAAGCTTTCTTT. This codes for CASRGDRGNTEAFF.

Here the CDR3 reads CASSPTDYGYTF. The CDR3 bases are TGTGCCAGCAGCCCCACAGACTATGGCTACACCTTC. The rearrangement joins TRBV6-2 or TRBV6-3 to TRBJ1-2; no clear D. The CDR3 spans 12 residues. Germline V gene data show CDR1 as MNHEY and CDR2 as SVGEGT. Trimming removed 6 bases at V and 3 bases at J, with 8 bases between.

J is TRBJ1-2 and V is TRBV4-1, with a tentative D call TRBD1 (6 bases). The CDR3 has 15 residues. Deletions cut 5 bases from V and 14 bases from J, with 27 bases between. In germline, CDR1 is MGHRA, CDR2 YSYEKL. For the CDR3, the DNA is TGCGCCAGCAGCTACCCGGCCGGGGGCTACTATGGCCGGACCTTC. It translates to CASSYPAGGYYGRTF.

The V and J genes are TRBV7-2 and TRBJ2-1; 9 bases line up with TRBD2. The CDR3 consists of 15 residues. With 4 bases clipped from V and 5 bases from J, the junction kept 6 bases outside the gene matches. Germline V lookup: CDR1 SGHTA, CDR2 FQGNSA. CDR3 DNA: TGTGCCAGCAGCTACAGACTAGCGGACCACAATGAGCAGTTCTTC. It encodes CASSYRLADHNEQFF.

The CDR3 here is CASSPADRFHEQYV. The CDR3 DNA reads as TGTGCCAGCAGTCCCGCGGACAGGTTCCACGAGCAGTACGTC. This chain links TRBV27 with TRBJ2-7; 7 bases map to TRBD1. The junction had 9 bases not matched to a gene; V was cut back by 5 bases and J by 5 bases. Germline CDR1 reads MNHEY; CDR2 reads SMNVEV (reference sequence). The CDR3 extends over 14 amino acids.

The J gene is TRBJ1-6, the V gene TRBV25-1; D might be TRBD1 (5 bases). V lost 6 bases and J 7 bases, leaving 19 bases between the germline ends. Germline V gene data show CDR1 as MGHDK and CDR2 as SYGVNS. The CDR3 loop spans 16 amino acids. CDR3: CASRGGEILLNSPLHF. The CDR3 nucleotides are TGTGCCAGCAGGGGAGGGGAGATCCTTTTGAATTCACCCCTCCACTTT.

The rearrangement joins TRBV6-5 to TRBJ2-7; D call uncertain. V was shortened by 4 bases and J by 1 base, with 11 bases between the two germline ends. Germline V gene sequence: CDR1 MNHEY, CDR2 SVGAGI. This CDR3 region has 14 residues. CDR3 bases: TGTGCCAGCAGTTGGCTGGGCGCGTCCTACGAGCAGTACTTC. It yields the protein CASSWLGASYEQYF.

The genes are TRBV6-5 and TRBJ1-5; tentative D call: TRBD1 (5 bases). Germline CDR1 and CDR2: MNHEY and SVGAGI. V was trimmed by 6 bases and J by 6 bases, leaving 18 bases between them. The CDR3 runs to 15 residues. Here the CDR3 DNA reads TGTGCCAGCAGCCCCGACAGAGGGAGGGGTCAGCCCCAGCATTTT. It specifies CASSPDRGRGQPQHF.

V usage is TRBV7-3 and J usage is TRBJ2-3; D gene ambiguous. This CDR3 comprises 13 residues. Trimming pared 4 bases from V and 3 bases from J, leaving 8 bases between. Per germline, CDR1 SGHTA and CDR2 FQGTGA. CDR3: CASSYDVTDTQYF. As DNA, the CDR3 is TGTGCCAGCAGCTATGACGTGACAGATACGCAGTATTTT.

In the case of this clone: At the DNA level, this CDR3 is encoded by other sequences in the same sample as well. This CDR3 is CASSPPSSYNEQFF. The CDR3 DNA sequence: TGTGCCAGCTCACCACCATCTAGTTACAATGAGCAGTTCTTC. The chain joins TRBV18 to TRBJ2-1; D is unclear. This CDR3 contains 14 residues. The V end was cut by 0 bases, the J end by 4 bases, with 7 bases between. CDR1 and CDR2 (germline): KGHSH, LQKENI. Using reference TRBV18 and TRBJ2-1 for the parts outside the CDR3, the full variable domain is NAGVMQNPRHLVRRRGQEARLRCSPMKGHSHVYWYRQLPEEGLKFMVYLQKENIIDESGMPKERFSAEFPKEGPSILRIQQVVRGDSAAYFCASSPPSSYNEQFFGPGTRLTVL.

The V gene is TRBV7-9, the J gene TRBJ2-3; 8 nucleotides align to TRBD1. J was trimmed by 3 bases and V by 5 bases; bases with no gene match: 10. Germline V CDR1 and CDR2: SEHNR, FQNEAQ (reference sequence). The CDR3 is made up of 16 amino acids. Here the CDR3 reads CASSPPGGVGTDTQYF. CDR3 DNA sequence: TGTGCCAGCAGCCCTCCAGGGGGCGTAGGGACAGATACGCAGTATTTT.

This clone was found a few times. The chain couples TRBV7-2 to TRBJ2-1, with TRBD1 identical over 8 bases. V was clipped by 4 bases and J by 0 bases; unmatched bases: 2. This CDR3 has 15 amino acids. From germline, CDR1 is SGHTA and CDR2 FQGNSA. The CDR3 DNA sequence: TGTGCCAGCAGCTGGACAGGGCACTCCTACAATGAGCAGTTCTTC. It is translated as CASSWTGHSYNEQFF.

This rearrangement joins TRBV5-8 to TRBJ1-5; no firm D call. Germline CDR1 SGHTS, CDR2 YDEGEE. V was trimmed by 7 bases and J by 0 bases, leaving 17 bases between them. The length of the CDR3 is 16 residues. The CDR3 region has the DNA TGTGCCAGCCCTGCGGGGAGGAAATATAGCAATCAGCCCCAGCATTTT. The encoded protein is CASPAGRKYSNQPQHF.

The CDR3 region has the DNA TGCGCCAGCAGCCAAGATCTGGCAGGGAGCTACTATGGCTACACCTTC. This gives the protein CASSQDLAGSYYGYTF. V and J are TRBV4-3 and TRBJ1-2; D perhaps matches TRBD1 (5 bases). Trimming cost V 0 bases and J 3 bases, with 14 bases left between them. Per germline, CDR1 LGHNA and CDR2 YSLEER. The CDR3 length is 16 residues.

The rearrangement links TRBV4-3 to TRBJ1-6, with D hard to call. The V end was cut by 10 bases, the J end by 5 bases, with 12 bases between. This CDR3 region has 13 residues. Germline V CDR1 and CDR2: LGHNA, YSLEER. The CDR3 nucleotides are TGCGCCACTTCTGCGGAGGATAATTCACCCCTCCACTTT. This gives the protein CATSAEDNSPLHF.

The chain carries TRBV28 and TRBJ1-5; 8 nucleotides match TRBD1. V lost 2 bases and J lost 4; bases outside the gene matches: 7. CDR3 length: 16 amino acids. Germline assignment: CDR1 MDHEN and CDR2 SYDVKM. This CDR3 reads CASSLPQGGQNQPQHF. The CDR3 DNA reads TGTGCCAGCAGTTTACCACAGGGGGGGCAGAATCAGCCCCAGCATTTT.

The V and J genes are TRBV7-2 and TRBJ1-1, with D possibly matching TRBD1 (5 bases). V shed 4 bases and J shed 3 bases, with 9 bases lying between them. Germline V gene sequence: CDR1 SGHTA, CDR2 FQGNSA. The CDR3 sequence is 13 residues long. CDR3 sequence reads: CASSSGWYTEAFF. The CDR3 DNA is TGTGCCAGCAGCTCAGGGTGGTACACTGAAGCTTTCTTT.

The CDR3 here is CAISDQGAGANVLTF. The CDR3 DNA follows: TGTGCCATCAGTGACCAGGGGGCTGGGGCCAACGTCCTGACTTTC. The rearrangement uses TRBV10-3 and TRBJ2-6; 7 bases are a match to TRBD1. CDR1 and CDR2 (germline): ENHRY, SYGVKD. J was trimmed by 2 bases and V by 3 bases; bases with no gene match: 1. The CDR3 consists of 15 residues.

In DNA form, the CDR3 reads TGTGCCAGCAGCTTAGGGGACATTTTCTTGGCTTTCTTT. Translation gives CASSLGDIFLAFF. The V call is TRBV7-8, the J call TRBJ1-1; D is perhaps TRBD1 (6 bases). Germline assignment: CDR1 SGHVS and CDR2 FQNEAQ. There are 13 residues in the CDR3. The germline V and J ends were trimmed by 1 base and 11 bases, with 14 bases remaining between them. Together with reference TRBV7-8 and TRBJ1-1, the CDR3 gives the full variable domain: GAGVSQSPRYKVAKRGQDVALRCDPISGHVSLFWYQQALGQGPEFLTYFQNEAQLDKSGLPSDRFFAERPEGSVSTLKIQRTQQEDSAVYLCASSLGDIFLAFFGQGTRLTVV.

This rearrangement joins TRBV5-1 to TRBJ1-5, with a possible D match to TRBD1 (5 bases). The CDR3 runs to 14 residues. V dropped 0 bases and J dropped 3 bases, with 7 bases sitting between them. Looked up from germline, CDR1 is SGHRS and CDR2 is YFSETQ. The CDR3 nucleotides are TGCGCCAGCAGCTTGGGGGGCTTCAATCAGCCCCAGCATTTT. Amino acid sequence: CASSLGGFNQPQHF.

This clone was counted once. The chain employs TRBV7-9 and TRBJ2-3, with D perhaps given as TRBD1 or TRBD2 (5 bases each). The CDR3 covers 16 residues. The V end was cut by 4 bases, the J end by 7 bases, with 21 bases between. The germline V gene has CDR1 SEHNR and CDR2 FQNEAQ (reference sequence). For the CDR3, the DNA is TGTGCCAGCAGCTCAGAAAATAGAGGGACGCCCCATACGCAGTATTTT. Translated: CASSSENRGTPHTQYF.

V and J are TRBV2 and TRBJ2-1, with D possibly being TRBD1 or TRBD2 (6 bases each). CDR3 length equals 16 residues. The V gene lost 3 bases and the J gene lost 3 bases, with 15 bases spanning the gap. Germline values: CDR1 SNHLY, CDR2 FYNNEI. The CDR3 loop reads CASSDRRGASYNEQFF. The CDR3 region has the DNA TGTGCCAGCAGTGATCGGAGGGGGGCCAGCTACAATGAGCAGTTCTTC.

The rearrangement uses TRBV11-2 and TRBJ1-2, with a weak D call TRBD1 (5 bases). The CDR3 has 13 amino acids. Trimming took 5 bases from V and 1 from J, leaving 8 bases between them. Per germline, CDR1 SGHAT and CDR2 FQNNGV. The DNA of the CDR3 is TGTGCCAGCAGCAGACAGATTAACTATGGCTACACCTTC. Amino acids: CASSRQINYGYTF. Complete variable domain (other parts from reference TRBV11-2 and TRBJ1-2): EAGVAQSPRYKIIEKRQSVAFWCNPISGHATLYWYQQILGQGPKLLIQFQNNGVVDDSQLPKDRFSAERLKGVDSTLKIQPAKLEDSAVYLCASSRQINYGYTFGSGTRLTVV.